The 22 T cell receptor beta chains given below trace back to one sample, sequenced in a study of shared clonotypes between healthy human individuals. Assay used: immunoSEQ multiplex PCR; TCRdb lists only in-frame clones, some missing. Here the sample spans 2.3 million or so clones, 90% to 95% being singletons. The material sequenced was naive CD4+ T cells from PBMCs. Subset reported: CD45RA+ positively selected. These receptors came from a young man in good health. Some clones in this sample may be carry-over from other donors' samples.

The chain uses TRBV6-1 and TRBJ2-3, with TRBD2 matching over 9 bases. Trimming cost V 2 bases and J 5 bases; bases outside gene matches: 5. This CDR3 comprises 15 residues. Germline V gene lookup returns CDR1 MNHNS and CDR2 SASEGT. In DNA form, the CDR3 reads TGTGCCAGCAGTGAATCTGGTAGCGGGAGAGATACGCAGTATTTT. This sequence encodes CASSESGSGRDTQYF.

The V call is TRBV5-1, the J call TRBJ1-1, with D tentatively TRBD1 (6 bases). In germline, CDR1 is SGHRS, CDR2 YFSETQ. Trimming pared 0 bases from V and 3 bases from J, leaving 12 bases between. The CDR3 totals 15 residues. CDR3 residues: CASSLGLNRDTEAFF. CDR3 coding DNA: TGCGCCAGCAGCTTGGGCCTAAACAGGGACACTGAAGCTTTCTTT.

CDR3 protein: CASSLPRTSGREETQYF. In DNA, the CDR3 is TGTGCCAGCAGTTTACCCCGGACTAGCGGGAGGGAAGAGACCCAGTACTTC. The chain joins TRBV28 to TRBJ2-5; TRBD2 matches at 15 bases. The V segment lost 2 bases and the J segment 3 bases; nucleotides outside the gene matches: 4. The CDR3 spans 17 residues. Looked up from germline, CDR1 is MDHEN and CDR2 is SYDVKM.

V and J are TRBV4-2 and TRBJ2-7; 11 bases fit TRBD1. The V gene's germline CDR1 is LGHNA and CDR2 YNFKEQ. The CDR3 is made up of 16 amino acids. V shed 0 bases, J shed 9 bases, and the junction held 10 bases outside the gene matches. CDR3 nucleotide sequence: TGTGCCAGCAGCCAAGATAGGGACAGGGGGATGATAGGGCAGTACTTC. Amino acids: CASSQDRDRGMIGQYF.

In this sample, this clone turned up once. The chain has TRBV7-3 and TRBJ2-5; D is unclear. Trimming cost V 1 base and J 1 base, with 7 bases left between them. CDR1 is SGHTA and CDR2 is FQGTGA in the germline V gene. The CDR3 extends over 14 amino acids. The CDR3 here is CASSLRHSQETQYF. CDR3 DNA sequence: TGTGCCAGCAGCTTAAGACACTCCCAAGAGACCCAGTACTTC.

This clone occurred once. This chain joins TRBV27 and TRBJ2-1; 9 bases map to TRBD1. The trim removed 1 base at V and 6 bases at J, leaving 7 bases unmatched. Germline V gene data show CDR1 as MNHEY and CDR2 as SMNVEV (reference sequence). The CDR3 totals 16 residues. DNA of the CDR3: TGTGCCAGCAGTTTATTTTTCGGACAGGGGACCAATGAGCAGTTCTTC. It is translated as CASSLFFGQGTNEQFF.

Here the CDR3 reads CASSFLAGGADTQYF. DNA for the CDR3: TGCGCCAGCAGCTTCCTAGCGGGCGGGGCAGATACGCAGTATTTT. The chain joins TRBV5-1 to TRBJ2-3, with 8 bases matching TRBD2. The germline gives CDR1 SGHRS, CDR2 YFSETQ. The CDR3 length is 15 residues. V gave up 2 bases and J gave up 4 bases; unmatched junction bases: 6.

Details on this clone: One end of the junction fails to match germline, which may point to a read error. The V gene is TRBV28, the J gene TRBJ1-2, with D possibly being TRBD1 (6 bases). Germline V lookup: CDR1 MDHEN, CDR2 SYDVKM. The CDR3 extends over 13 amino acids. In DNA, the CDR3 is TGTGCCAGCAGTTTTATCGCAGGGGCGGCCCTCAGCTTC. Encoded protein: CASSFIAGAALSF.

As to this clone: At one of its ends the junction is not consistent with the germline gene, which may arise from a read error. The chain recombines TRBV9 with TRBJ1-4; no reliable D call. The length of the CDR3 is 10 residues. Germline CDR1 SGDLS, CDR2 YYNGEE. The CDR3 sequence is CASSVCSSPF. CDR3 DNA sequence: TGTGCCAGCAGCGTCTGCTCCTCCCCTTTT.

The CDR3 here is CASRQGSGNTIYF. In DNA, the CDR3 is TGTGCCAGCAGGCAGGGTTCTGGAAACACCATATATTTT. This chain joins TRBV7-8 and TRBJ1-3; a weak D match, TRBD1 (5 bases). The CDR3 extends over 13 amino acids. Germline assignment: CDR1 SGHVS and CDR2 FQNEAQ. V was clipped by 6 bases and J by 1 base, with 7 bases between them. The full variable domain, its missing parts supplied by reference TRBV7-8 and TRBJ1-3, is GAGVSQSPRYKVAKRGQDVALRCDPISGHVSLFWYQQALGQGPEFLTYFQNEAQLDKSGLPSDRFFAERPEGSVSTLKIQRTQQEDSAVYLCASRQGSGNTIYFGEGSWLTVV.

This clone was observed a few times. The V call is TRBV28, the J call TRBJ1-5; 8 bases agree with TRBD1. The germline CDR1 and CDR2 sequences are MDHEN and SYDVKM. The CDR3 runs 16 residues. V lost 4 bases to trimming and J lost 3 bases; unmatched junction nucleotides: 8. CDR3 region: CASSSPGQVANQPQHF. DNA of the CDR3: TGTGCCAGCAGTTCTCCGGGACAGGTGGCCAATCAGCCCCAGCATTTT. Combining the CDR3 with reference TRBV28 and TRBJ1-5 gives the whole variable domain DVKVTQSSRYLVKRTGEKVFLECVQDMDHENMFWYRQDPGLGLRLIYFSYDVKMKEKGDIPEGYSVSREKKERFSLILESASTNQTSMYLCASSSPGQVANQPQHFGDGTRLSIL.

This clone was seen a handful of times. The genes are TRBV28 and TRBJ1-2; possibly TRBD1 for D (5 bases). This CDR3 contains 12 residues. Germline values: CDR1 MDHEN, CDR2 SYDVKM. Trimming cost V 7 bases and J 4 bases, with 10 bases left between them. In nucleotides, the CDR3 is TGTGCCAGCACGCTGGGGACCTATGGCTACACCTTC. Encoded protein: CASTLGTYGYTF.

The chain couples TRBV9 to TRBJ2-7; 9 bases are shared with TRBD2. The germline CDR1 and CDR2 sequences are SGDLS and YYNGEE. The CDR3 is 17 amino acids. Trimming at V came to 4 bases and at J to 6 bases, leaving 17 bases not matched to a gene. The CDR3 spells CASSPGTLAGGFGEQYF. In DNA, the CDR3 is TGTGCCAGCAGCCCCGGCACTCTGGCGGGAGGGTTTGGCGAGCAGTACTTC.

The chain has TRBV4-3 and TRBJ2-2, with no clear D. V was clipped by 0 bases and J by 5 bases, with 16 bases between them. Germline assignment: CDR1 LGHNA and CDR2 YSLEER. There are 17 residues in the CDR3. CDR3 bases: TGCGCCAGCAGCCAAGATATCGCTGGGCCAAGGACCGGGGAGCTGTTTTTT. Protein product: CASSQDIAGPRTGELFF.

The CDR3 DNA follows: TGTGCCAGCAGCCAAGAGTGGGCAGACAACACCGGGGAGCTGTTTTTT. Amino acids: CASSQEWADNTGELFF. The chain is built from TRBV14 and TRBJ2-2; D unresolved. The CDR3 is made up of 16 amino acids. V was trimmed by 0 bases and J by 2 bases, leaving 10 bases between them. Looked up from germline, CDR1 is SGHDN and CDR2 is FVKESK. The entire variable domain, with the rest obtained from reference TRBV14 and TRBJ2-2, is as follows: EAGVTQFPSHSVIEKGQTVTLRCDPISGHDNLYWYRRVMGKEIKFLLHFVKESKQDESGMPNNRFLAERTGGTYSTLKVQPAELEDSGVYFCASSQEWADNTGELFFGEGSRLTVL.

V is TRBV5-4 and J is TRBJ2-3; tentative D call: TRBD1 (6 bases). V was clipped by 4 bases and J by 6 bases, with 12 bases between them. Germline V gives CDR1 SGHNT, CDR2 YYREEE (reference sequence). The CDR3 totals 13 residues. CDR3 region: CASSKPGEDTQYF. CDR3 DNA sequence: TGTGCCAGCAGCAAACCAGGGGAGGATACGCAGTATTTT.

The V gene is TRBV6-1, the J gene TRBJ2-5; D not resolved. V gave up 10 bases and J gave up 5 bases, with 14 bases separating them. Germline V lookup: CDR1 MNHNS, CDR2 SASEGT. The CDR3 is 12 residues long. The CDR3 here is CATLRPRETQYF. In DNA, the CDR3 is TGTGCCACCCTTCGCCCGAGGGAGACCCAGTACTTC.

Of note for this clone: The same CDR3 arises from other DNA sequences in this sample as well. This chain uses TRBV28 with TRBJ1-3, with TRBD1 matching 7 bases. The CDR3 consists of 13 residues. V shed 4 bases and J 4 bases; nucleotides not matched to a gene: 1. Germline CDR1 MDHEN, CDR2 SYDVKM. The CDR3 region has the DNA TGTGCCAGCAGTTCGGGACAGGGAAACACCATATATTTT. Its protein product is CASSSGQGNTIYF.

The chain is built from TRBV30 and TRBJ2-1; maybe TRBD2 (5 bases). Germline CDR1 reads GTSNPN; CDR2 reads SVGIG (reference sequence). The germline V and J ends were trimmed by 3 bases and 5 bases, with 17 bases remaining between them. The length of the CDR3 is 15 residues. DNA of the CDR3: TGTGCCTGGAGCCGCGAGGGTTTGAGCCACAATGAGCAGTTCTTC. As protein: CAWSREGLSHNEQFF.

V gene TRBV6-6 combines with J gene TRBJ1-2, with 10 positions matching TRBD1. Germline V gene lookup returns CDR1 MNHNY and CDR2 SVGAGI (reference sequence). After removal of 5 bases from V and 5 bases from J, the junction contained 5 bases not matched to a gene. CDR3 size: 14 residues. CDR3 in DNA: TGTGCCAGCAGTCGACAGGGGGCGGAATATGGCTACACCTTC. This sequence encodes CASSRQGAEYGYTF.

The chain joins TRBV7-3 to TRBJ2-7, with D possibly matching TRBD1 (6 bases). Germline V gives CDR1 SGHTA, CDR2 FQGTGA. This CDR3 comprises 15 residues. V lost 3 bases and J lost 6, with 18 bases in between. As DNA, the CDR3 is TGTGCCAGCAGCTTCAGGGGCTCCCAAAATGGCGAGCAGTACTTC. The encoded protein is CASSFRGSQNGEQYF.

The rearrangement uses TRBV28 and TRBJ1-1, with a weak D call TRBD1 (5 bases). V lost 10 bases, J lost 6 bases, and 21 bases lay in between. From germline, CDR1 is MDHEN and CDR2 SYDVKM. CDR3 length: 14 residues. CDR3 nucleotides: TGTGCCATCATGGACGGCCCCAGGGTATCTGAAGCTTTCTTT. It translates to CAIMDGPRVSEAFF.